The clone carrying this TCR beta chain occurred a few times. At one end the junction does not follow the germline gene, possibly because of a read error. This entry belongs to a study of blood T cell repertoires in COVID-19. The assay was immunoSEQ multiplex PCR, and TCRdb's table has in-frame clones only and misses some. The table shows approximately 350,000 clones, with 75% to 90% occurring only once. Participants were aged about 18 to 90 years, lived in 20 to 25 US areas, and enrolled virtually. Recovery meant two consecutive negative NP/OP PCR tests, professional clearance, or resolved symptoms. The receptor was isolated from a man between 18 and 29 years old who had recovered from COVID-19. The sample was PBMCs or T cells enriched from blood (not recorded which).

The CDR3 sequence: CASSLEGGMSVF. The CDR3 DNA reads TGTGCCAGCAGCTTAGAGGGCGGGATGAGTGTCTTC. V gene TRBV7-9 combines with J gene TRBJ2-1, with D maybe TRBD2 (6 bases). The length of the CDR3 is 12 residues. Germline V gene lookup returns CDR1 SEHNR and CDR2 FQNEAQ (reference sequence).